These 9 T cell receptor beta chains came from one sample sequenced in a study of cytomegalovirus exposure and HLA in healthy donors. The PCR used 60 Vbeta and 13 Jbeta primers. The repertoire was sequenced with immunoSEQ multiplex PCR; TCRdb's copy has only in-frame clones and lacks some. The sample has 200,000 to 250,000 clones; roughly 70% are singletons. Sequenced material: PBMCs. These receptor sequences come from a man between 35 and 55 years old in good health and CMV-seropositive.

The rearrangement links TRBV4-2 to TRBJ2-4; perhaps TRBD2 as D (6 bases). From germline, CDR1 is LGHNA and CDR2 YNFKEQ. The CDR3 covers 15 residues. V gave up 0 bases and J gave up 3 bases, with 9 bases separating them. The CDR3 is CASSQDSGVKNIQYF. CDR3 DNA sequence: TGTGCCAGCAGCCAAGATTCGGGGGTCAAAAACATTCAGTACTTC.

The chain recombines TRBV4-2 with TRBJ2-7, with a tentative D call TRBD1 (5 bases). This CDR3 is 15 amino acids long. The V and J ends lost 3 bases and 2 bases respectively, with 14 bases between them. The germline gives CDR1 LGHNA, CDR2 YNFKEQ. The CDR3 loop reads CASSQARTTPYEQYF. The CDR3, as DNA: TGTGCCAGCAGCCAGGCCAGGACAACTCCCTACGAGCAGTACTTC.

The chain uses TRBV5-6 and TRBJ1-1; D possibly corresponds to TRBD1 (6 bases). The CDR3 contains 15 residues. Trimming removed 3 bases from V and 3 bases from J, with 15 bases in between. From germline, CDR1 is SGHDT and CDR2 YYEEEE. CDR3 residues: CASSWRGRRDTEAFF. The CDR3 coding sequence is TGTGCCAGCAGCTGGCGGGGGCGAAGAGACACTGAAGCTTTCTTT.

This clone was recorded a few times. In nucleotides, the CDR3 is TGTGCCAGCAGACCTTCGAGGAGTGAAAAACTGTTTTTT. This translates into CASRPSRSEKLFF. The V gene is TRBV6-6, the J gene TRBJ1-4; D is ambiguous. This CDR3 spans 13 amino acids. Germline V CDR1 and CDR2: MNHNY, SVGAGI (reference sequence). The V end lost 6 bases, the J end lost 7 bases, and 12 bases lay between the germline ends.

The chain couples TRBV7-9 to TRBJ1-6, with no clear D. CDR3 length: 12 residues. Germline V gene lookup returns CDR1 SEHNR and CDR2 FQNEAQ (reference sequence). V dropped 2 bases and J dropped 12 bases, with 8 bases sitting between them. CDR3 region: CASSLLLGPLHF. In DNA form, the CDR3 reads TGTGCCAGCAGCTTATTGCTAGGACCCCTCCACTTT.

In DNA form, the CDR3 reads TGTGCCAGCAGTTATCTAGTGGCCGCACAAGAGACCCAGTACTTC. Residues: CASSYLVAAQETQYF. The rearrangement joins TRBV6-6 to TRBJ2-5; D not certain. Trimming took 3 bases from V and 2 from J, leaving 13 bases between them. This CDR3 contains 15 residues. Germline V gene lookup returns CDR1 MNHNY and CDR2 SVGAGI (reference sequence).

This chain links TRBV2 with TRBJ2-3; TRBD2 matches at 11 bases. This CDR3 region has 16 residues. Germline V gene data show CDR1 as SNHLY and CDR2 as FYNNEI. With V trimmed by 6 bases and J by 10 bases, 15 bases remained unmatched. The CDR3 nucleotides are TGTGCCAGCAGACCCGGGACTAGCGGTCCACGGGTGGCGCAGTATTTT. Residues: CASRPGTSGPRVAQYF.

This clone was counted once. This rearrangement joins TRBV7-2 to TRBJ2-7, with 7 nucleotides matching TRBD1. The junction had 4 bases not matched to a gene; V was cut back by 2 bases and J by 3 bases. This CDR3 is 14 amino acids long. Per germline, CDR1 SGHTA and CDR2 FQGNSA. The DNA for the CDR3 is TGTGCCAGCAGCTTAATCTGGACAGGCTACGAGCAGTACTTC. Translation gives CASSLIWTGYEQYF.

There are a few counts of this clone. The V and J genes are TRBV2 and TRBJ1-5, with D unclear. Per germline, CDR1 SNHLY and CDR2 FYNNEI. The CDR3 is 13 amino acids. Trimming left V 8 bases short and J 0 bases short, with 8 bases between. The CDR3 bases are TGTGCCAGCCAGGCATTTAGCAATCAGCCCCAGCATTTT. This encodes CASQAFSNQPQHF. Looking up the rest from reference TRBV2 and TRBJ1-5 gives the full variable domain: EPEVTQTPSHQVTQMGQEVILRCVPISNHLYFYWYRQILGQKVEFLVSFYNNEISEKSEIFDDQFSVERPDGSNFTLKIRSTKLEDSAMYFCASQAFSNQPQHFGDGTRLSIL.